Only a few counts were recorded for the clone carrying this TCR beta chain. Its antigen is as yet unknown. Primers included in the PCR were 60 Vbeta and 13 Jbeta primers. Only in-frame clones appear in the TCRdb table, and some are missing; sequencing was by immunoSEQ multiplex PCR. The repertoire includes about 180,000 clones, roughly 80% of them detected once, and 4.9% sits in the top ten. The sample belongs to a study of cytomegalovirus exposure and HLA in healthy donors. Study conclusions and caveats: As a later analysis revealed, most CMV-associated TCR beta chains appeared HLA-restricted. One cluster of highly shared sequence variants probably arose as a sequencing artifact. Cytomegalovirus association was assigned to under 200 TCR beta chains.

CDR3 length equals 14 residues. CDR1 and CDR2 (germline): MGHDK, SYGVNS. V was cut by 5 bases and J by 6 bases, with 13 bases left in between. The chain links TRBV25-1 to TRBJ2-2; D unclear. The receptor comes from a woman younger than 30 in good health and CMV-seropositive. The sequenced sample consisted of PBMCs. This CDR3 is CASSKTPLPGELFF. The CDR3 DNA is TGTGCCAGCAGTAAGACACCATTACCCGGGGAGCTGTTTTTT.